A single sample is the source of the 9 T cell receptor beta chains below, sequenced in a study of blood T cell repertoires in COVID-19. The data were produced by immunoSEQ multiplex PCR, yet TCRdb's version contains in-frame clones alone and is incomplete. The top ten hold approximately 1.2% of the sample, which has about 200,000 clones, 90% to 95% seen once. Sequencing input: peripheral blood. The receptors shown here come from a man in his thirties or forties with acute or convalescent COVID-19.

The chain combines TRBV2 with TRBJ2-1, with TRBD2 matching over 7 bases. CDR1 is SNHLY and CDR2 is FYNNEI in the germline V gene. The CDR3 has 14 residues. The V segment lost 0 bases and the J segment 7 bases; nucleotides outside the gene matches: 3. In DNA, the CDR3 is TGTGCCAGCAGTGAAGCGCGGGGGTCAAATGAGCAGTTCTTC. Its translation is CASSEARGSNEQFF.

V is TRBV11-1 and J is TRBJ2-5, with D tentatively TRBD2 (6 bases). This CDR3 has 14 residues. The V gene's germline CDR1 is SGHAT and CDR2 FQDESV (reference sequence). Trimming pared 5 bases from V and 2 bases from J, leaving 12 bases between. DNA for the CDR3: TGTGCCAGCAGCCCGGGACTCGGTCAAGAGACCCAGTACTTC. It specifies CASSPGLGQETQYF.

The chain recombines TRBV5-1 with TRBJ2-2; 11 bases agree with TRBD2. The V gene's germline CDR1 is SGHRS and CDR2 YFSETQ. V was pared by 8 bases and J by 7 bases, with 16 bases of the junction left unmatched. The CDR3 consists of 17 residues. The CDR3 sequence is CASQARLAGGEVGELFF. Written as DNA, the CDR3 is TGCGCCAGTCAAGCTCGGCTAGCGGGAGGAGAGGTCGGGGAGCTGTTTTTT.

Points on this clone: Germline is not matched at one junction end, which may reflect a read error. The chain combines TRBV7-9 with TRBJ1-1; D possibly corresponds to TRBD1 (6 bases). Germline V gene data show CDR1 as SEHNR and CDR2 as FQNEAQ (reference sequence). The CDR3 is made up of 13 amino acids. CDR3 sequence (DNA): TGTGCCAGCAGTCAGGACAGCTCCACTAAAGCTTTCTTT. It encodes CASSQDSSTKAFF.

The DNA of the CDR3 is TGTGCCAGCAGCCGGGACAGGGTTCCGGCAGAGACCCAGTACTTC. It codes for CASSRDRVPAETQYF. V is TRBV6-5 and J is TRBJ2-5; TRBD1 matches 9 bases. The CDR3 covers 15 residues. In germline, CDR1 is MNHEY, CDR2 SVGAGI. V lost 6 bases to trimming and J lost 4 bases; unmatched junction nucleotides: 9.

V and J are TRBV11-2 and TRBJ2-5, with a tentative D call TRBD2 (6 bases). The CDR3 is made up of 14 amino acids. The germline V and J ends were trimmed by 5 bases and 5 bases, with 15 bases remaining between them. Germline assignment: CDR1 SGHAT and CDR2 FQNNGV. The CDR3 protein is CASSPAEGRETQYF. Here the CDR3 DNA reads TGTGCCAGCAGCCCAGCGGAGGGCCGGGAGACCCAGTACTTC.

CDR3 in amino acids: CASSSGTVSGNTIYF. The CDR3 coding sequence is TGTGCCAGCTCCTCCGGGACAGTCTCTGGAAACACCATATATTTT. The V and J genes are TRBV28 and TRBJ1-3; 7 bases agree with TRBD1. The V segment lost 8 bases and the J segment 0 bases; nucleotides outside the gene matches: 7. The CDR3 spans 15 residues. Germline CDR1 and CDR2: MDHEN and SYDVKM.

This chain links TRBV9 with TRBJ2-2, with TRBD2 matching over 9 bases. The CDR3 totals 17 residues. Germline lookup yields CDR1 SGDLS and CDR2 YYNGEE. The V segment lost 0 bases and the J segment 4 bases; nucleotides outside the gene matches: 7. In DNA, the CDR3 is TGTGCCAGCAGCGTAGTGGCTAGCGGGGTTAGCACCGGGGAGCTGTTTTTT. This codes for CASSVVASGVSTGELFF.

CDR3 bases: TGCGCCAGCAGTGAACCGGGAGGACACAATGAGCAGTTCTTC. It is translated as CASSEPGGHNEQFF. The rearrangement links TRBV10-1 to TRBJ2-1, with TRBD2 identical over 7 bases. J was trimmed by 5 bases and V by 3 bases; bases with no gene match: 4. Germline V gives CDR1 WNHNN, CDR2 SYGVQD (reference sequence). The CDR3 sequence is 14 residues long.